The 26 T cell receptor beta chains below were found in one sample sequenced in a study of low-dose radiotherapy and immunotherapy resistance in tumors. Alpha- and beta-chain coverage of first-strand cDNA came from TRAV- and TRBV-specific primers. TCR amplification used around 20 PCR cycles, a constant-region primer and a V-primer adapter. Via MiXCR, TCRdb re-called the reads, giving one row per CDR3 protein. The sample lists more than 15,000 distinct CDR3 sequences, less than 85% seen once, with approximately 6% in the top ten. The source is a human donor with advanced metastatic prostate, ovarian, gallbladder or colorectal cancer (not recorded which). This table probably holds off-target reads from a library built for another chain.

The V call is TRBV28, the J call TRBJ1-6, with D uncertain. Trimming took 6 bases from V and 0 from J, leaving 6 bases between them. The CDR3 loop spans 14 amino acids. Germline CDR1 reads MDHEN; CDR2 reads SYDVKM. The CDR3 is CASRKSSYNSPLHF. The CDR3 region has the DNA TGTGCCAGCAGGAAAAGCTCCTATAATTCACCCCTCCACTTT.

This clonotype has a single count. The chain employs TRBV6-2 or TRBV6-3 and TRBJ2-3, with no clear D. Germline CDR1 MNHEY, CDR2 SVGEGT. This CDR3 comprises 14 residues. V lost 5 bases to trimming and J lost 3 bases, with 12 bases between them. Written as DNA, the CDR3 is TGTGCCAGCAGTAGACAACCCCGAACAGATACGCAGTATTTT. Translation: CASSRQPRTDTQYF.

This clonotype was counted a single time. The V call is TRBV7-9, the J call TRBJ2-7, with TRBD2 as a possible D gene (6 bases). This CDR3 has 15 residues. Trimming cost V 5 bases and J 1 base, with 15 bases left between them. The germline gives CDR1 SEHNR, CDR2 FQNEAQ (reference sequence). The CDR3 reads CASSGLLDGSYEQYF. The CDR3 DNA reads as TGTGCCAGCAGCGGACTATTAGACGGATCCTACGAGCAGTACTTC.

The rearrangement links TRBV15 to TRBJ2-2; D gene unclear. The length of the CDR3 is 15 residues. V lost 8 bases and J lost 3, with 16 bases in between. The germline V gene has CDR1 LNHNV and CDR2 YYDKDF (reference sequence). CDR3 DNA sequence: TGTGCCACCTTGAGAGAAAGATCGGACACCGGGGAGCTGTTTTTT. This encodes CATLRERSDTGELFF.

The chain is built from TRBV4-2 and TRBJ2-7, with TRBD1 matching over 7 bases. CDR1 LGHNA and CDR2 YNFKEQ come from the germline V gene. The CDR3 has 15 amino acids. The V segment lost 3 bases and the J segment 3 bases; nucleotides outside the gene matches: 8. The CDR3 DNA reads TGTGCCAGCAGCCAGACTCACAGGGGTCTCTACGAGCAGTACTTC. It encodes CASSQTHRGLYEQYF.

The genes are TRBV7-2 and TRBJ1-6; 8 bases fit TRBD1. The CDR3 loop spans 15 amino acids. The V gene's germline CDR1 is SGHTA and CDR2 FQGNSA. Trimming took 2 bases from V and 10 from J; bases not matched to a gene: 7. In DNA form, the CDR3 reads TGTGCCAGCAGCTTACAGGGGGCGCAAAGCTCACCCCTCCACTTT. It codes for CASSLQGAQSSPLHF.

The rearrangement uses TRBV2 and TRBJ2-7; 8 bases agree with TRBD1. The CDR3 contains 17 residues. CDR1 is SNHLY, CDR2 FYNNEI, per germline. J gave up 4 bases and V 5 bases, and 16 bases lay outside the gene matches. CDR3 in amino acids: CASSTDRGVWFMYEQYF. CDR3 DNA sequence: TGTGCCAGCAGTACTGACAGGGGCGTTTGGTTTATGTACGAGCAGTACTTC. Combining the CDR3 with reference TRBV2 and TRBJ2-7 gives the whole variable domain EPEVTQTPSHQVTQMGQEVILRCVPISNHLYFYWYRQILGQKVEFLVSFYNNEISEKSEIFDDQFSVERPDGSNFTLKIRSTKLEDSAMYFCASSTDRGVWFMYEQYFGPGTRLTVT.

The genes are TRBV2 and TRBJ2-7, with TRBD1 identical over 8 bases. V was pared by 6 bases and J by 3 bases, with 7 bases of the junction left unmatched. Germline CDR1 reads SNHLY; CDR2 reads FYNNEI. This CDR3 region has 14 residues. CDR3 residues: CASSADRGGYEQYF. The CDR3 coding sequence is TGTGCCAGCAGCGCCGACAGGGGAGGCTACGAGCAGTACTTC.

V usage is TRBV12-3 or TRBV12-4 and J usage is TRBJ2-2; tentatively, D is TRBD1 (6 bases). This CDR3 region has 16 residues. V was clipped by 2 bases and J by 0 bases, with 10 bases between them. CDR3 nucleotides: TGTGCCAGCAGTTTATACAAGGGGGCGAACACCGGGGAGCTGTTTTTT. Amino acid sequence: CASSLYKGANTGELFF.

The chain carries TRBV7-9 and TRBJ2-2; 13 positions match TRBD2. Losses at the gene ends were 0 bases for V and 0 bases for J; bases not matched to a gene: 4. The CDR3 covers 19 residues. CDR1 is SEHNR and CDR2 is FQNEAQ in the germline V gene (reference sequence). The CDR3: CASSLALGLAGTNTGELFF. As DNA, the CDR3 is TGTGCCAGCAGCTTAGCGCTGGGACTAGCGGGGACGAACACCGGGGAGCTGTTTTTT.

The V gene is TRBV12-3 or TRBV12-4, the J gene TRBJ2-5; 10 nucleotides agree with TRBD2. This CDR3 contains 14 residues. J lost 7 bases, V lost 5 bases, and 7 bases had no gene match. The CDR3 sequence is CASSPLAGVGTQYF. CDR3 coding DNA: TGTGCCAGCAGTCCCCTAGCGGGGGTTGGGACCCAGTACTTC.

V usage is TRBV11-2 and J usage is TRBJ2-2; D is unclear. The germline V gene has CDR1 SGHAT and CDR2 FQNNGV. Trimming cost V 3 bases and J 5 bases, with 4 bases left between them. The CDR3 runs 12 residues. CDR3 region: CASSFITGELFF. The DNA for the CDR3 is TGTGCCAGCAGCTTCATAACCGGGGAGCTGTTTTTT.

This clonotype was recorded a few times. V and J are TRBV29-1 and TRBJ1-5; 7 bases agree with TRBD1. Germline V gene data show CDR1 as SQVTM and CDR2 as ANQGSEA. V trimming: 4 bases; J trimming: 1 base; junction bases outside the gene matches: 1. The CDR3 spans 13 residues. The CDR3 nucleotides are TGCAGCGTTGCCAGGGGGAGCAATCAGCCCCAGCATTTT. Protein sequence: CSVARGSNQPQHF.

The table lists this clonotype with a few counts. This sequence joins TRBV5-8 and TRBJ2-7; no definite D call. The CDR3 is 14 residues long. Germline CDR1 SGHTS, CDR2 YDEGEE. V lost 0 bases to trimming and J lost 3 bases, with 10 bases between them. CDR3 DNA: TGTGCCAGCAGCTTGGGTCTAGTCAGCTACGAGCAGTACTTC. Residues: CASSLGLVSYEQYF.

This clonotype has only one observation. A read error may produce the germline difference seen at one junction end. The chain employs TRBV7-7 and TRBJ2-1; D perhaps matches TRBD2 (5 bases). This CDR3 region has 13 residues. Germline V gives CDR1 SSHAT, CDR2 FNYEAQ (reference sequence). CDR3 protein: CASSLAIGDEQFF. The CDR3 region has the DNA TGTGCTAGCAGCTTAGCGATCGGGGATGAGCAGTTCTTC.

V usage is TRBV24-1 and J usage is TRBJ1-5, with 7 nucleotides matching TRBD1. V lost 3 bases, J lost 6 bases, and 10 bases stayed unmatched. Germline loops: CDR1 KGHDR, CDR2 SFDVKD. CDR3 length: 16 residues. This CDR3 is CATSDRQGTPGQPQHF. In nucleotides, the CDR3 is TGTGCCACCAGTGATCGACAGGGTACCCCGGGTCAGCCCCAGCATTTT.

The chain carries TRBV7-9 and TRBJ2-7; maybe TRBD2 (5 bases). The CDR3 has 15 amino acids. The germline gives CDR1 SEHNR, CDR2 FQNEAQ (reference sequence). V lost 5 bases to trimming and J lost 3 bases, with 17 bases between them. The CDR3 nucleotides are TGTGCCAGCAGCCCCCCCTGGGAGACTGGCTACGAGCAGTACTTC. Its protein is CASSPPWETGYEQYF.

The V and J genes are TRBV12-3 or TRBV12-4 and TRBJ2-7; 10 bases are shared with TRBD2. Trimming cost V 9 bases and J 4 bases; bases outside gene matches: 6. This CDR3 has 13 amino acids. CDR3 sequence (DNA): TGTGCCAGGGGAGCGGGAGGGCCGTACGAGCAGTACTTC. This encodes CARGAGGPYEQYF.

V usage is TRBV5-1 and J usage is TRBJ2-1; D might be TRBD2 (6 bases). Germline V gene lookup returns CDR1 SGHRS and CDR2 YFSETQ. There are 15 residues in the CDR3. Trimming removed 4 bases at V and 0 bases at J, with 11 bases between. The CDR3 coding sequence is TGCGCCAGCAGCCTACCGACTAGCTCCTACAATGAGCAGTTCTTC. Translated: CASSLPTSSYNEQFF.

The chain combines TRBV20-1 with TRBJ2-5; D possibly corresponds to TRBD1 (6 bases). The CDR3 length is 15 residues. Germline assignment: CDR1 DFQATT and CDR2 SNEGSKA (reference sequence). Between the trimmed V and J ends, which lost 4 bases and 0 bases, there was a span of 15 bases. CDR3 coding DNA: TGCAGTGCTATACCCCGGTCAGGGGACCAAGAGACCCAGTACTTC. Its translation is CSAIPRSGDQETQYF.

To note about this clonotype: The junction departs from the called germline gene at one end, perhaps through a read error. The chain has TRBV12-3 or TRBV12-4 and TRBJ1-1; D is undetermined. The length of the CDR3 is 12 residues. The CDR3: CASRTMNTEAFF. CDR3 DNA sequence: TGTGCCAGCAGAACCATGAACACTGAAGCTTTCTTC.

A few counts support this clonotype. V gene TRBV2 combines with J gene TRBJ2-2; the match to TRBD1 covers 7 bases. The CDR3 has 15 residues. The germline V gene encodes CDR1 SNHLY and CDR2 FYNNEI. CDR3 in amino acids: CATDRQGEVGGELFF. The CDR3 DNA sequence: TGTGCTACCGATCGACAGGGCGAGGTTGGCGGGGAGCTGTTTTTT.

The chain uses TRBV27 and TRBJ1-5; D may be TRBD1 (6 bases). V lost 6 bases and J lost 4, with 16 bases in between. Per the germline V gene, CDR1 is MNHEY and CDR2 is SMNVEV (reference sequence). The CDR3 has 15 residues. CDR3 sequence: CASSLQGTSNQPQHF. CDR3 nucleotide sequence: TGTGCCAGCAGCTTACAGGGAACTTCAAATCAGCCCCAGCATTTT.

The V and J genes are TRBV3-1 and TRBJ2-2; 9 bases match TRBD2. Trimming cost V 2 bases and J 7 bases; bases outside gene matches: 8. The CDR3 is 16 amino acids. Germline CDR1 LGHDT, CDR2 YNNKEL (reference sequence). DNA for the CDR3: TGTGCCAGCAGCCAACCCCGACTAGCGGTGGGCGGGGAGCTGTTTTTT. Translating it yields CASSQPRLAVGGELFF.

The V gene is TRBV28, the J gene TRBJ2-3; TRBD2 matches 10 bases. The CDR3 is made up of 19 amino acids. The germline gives CDR1 MDHEN, CDR2 SYDVKM. The trim removed 3 bases at V and 2 bases at J, leaving 14 bases unmatched. The CDR3: CASSFSWLAGVGYTDTQYF. The CDR3 nucleotides read TGTGCCAGCAGTTTTAGTTGGCTAGCGGGAGTCGGGTACACAGATACGCAGTATTTT. Based on the CDR3 plus reference TRBV28 and TRBJ2-3, the full variable domain is DVKVTQSSRYLVKRTGEKVFLECVQDMDHENMFWYRQDPGLGLRLIYFSYDVKMKEKGDIPEGYSVSREKKERFSLILESASTNQTSMYLCASSFSWLAGVGYTDTQYFGPGTRLTVL.

The chain employs TRBV20-1 and TRBJ2-7, with 10 bases aligning to TRBD2. Germline CDR1 reads DFQATT; CDR2 reads SNEGSKA (reference sequence). Trimming removed 2 bases from V and 5 bases from J; junction bases left unmatched: 3. The CDR3 contains 13 residues. CDR3 nucleotide sequence: TGCAGTGCTAGATTAGCGGGAGGCGACGAGCAGTACTTC. The encoded protein is CSARLAGGDEQYF.